This T cell receptor (beta chain) was profiled in a study of metastatic and nonmetastatic thyroid tumors. The wider study: Repertoire comparisons spanned blood and tumor or nodule tissue from malignant and benign thyroid patients.

The authors' processing: To classify distant metastasis in papillary thyroid cancer, a model was built from CDR3 differences across clinicopathological groups. TCRdb reprocessed the PCR reads via MiXCR. The authors' filters were not applied to this entry. The data contain 20,000 or so clones, more than 20% of them singletons. The germline CDR1 and CDR2 sequences are MRHNA and SNTAGT. Trimming stripped 6 bases from V and 4 bases from J, with 12 bases between. The CDR3 spans 13 residues. Findings and caveats of the study: TCR beta diversity was reportedly significantly higher in malignant thyroid tumors than benign nodules, in blood and tumor.

At least ten counts were recorded for this clone. Its antigen is not known. Each patient came to thyroid surgery without any prior treatment (of any kind). This receptor was identified in a male donor with papillary thyroid cancer or a benign thyroid nodule (not recorded which). Some clones in this sample may be carry-over from other donors' samples. The chain couples TRBV6-4 to TRBJ1-2, with no clear D. Material for sequencing was blood. The DNA of the CDR3 is TGTGCCAGCAGAGCCCCGGGCAGCTATGGCTACACCTTC. Its translation is CASRAPGSYGYTF.